This record concerns one T cell receptor (beta chain) sequence. The antigen it recognizes is unknown. Qualities for individual bases were not recorded, and no much larger clone is one base off. These data originate in a study of blood T cell repertoires in COVID-19 (dated by TCRdb to 2019 to 2021). About the full investigation: Collaborator samples came from the United States, Italy and Spain and covered acute and convalescent phases of COVID-19. The material from the prospective study consisted of cDNA or gDNA derived from T cells, B-cell-depleted T cells, or PBMCs. The dataset comprised deeply sampled blood TCRbeta repertoires from subjects exposed to, actively infected with, or recovered from COVID-19. The repertoires were released in a freely available public database intended as a resource for research on the immune response to SARS-CoV-2. The samples were drawn from the first 160 participants of the ongoing ImmuneRACE study and from some 1,300 subjects provided by 6 global collaborators. Sample metadata almost always included a de-identified subject ID, COVID-19 status, age in years and sex. Where available, HLA class I and class II types were obtained from metadata supplied by the sample provider rather than from assay-based typing. Overall results and qualifications from the work: The quantity of clinical and demographic metadata differed by source and by participant and was supplied without curation.

Whole blood was collected in K2EDTA tubes by collaborating institutions according to the institutions' own protocols. For TCRbeta analysis, collaborators shipped samples as frozen whole blood, isolated PBMCs, or DNA extracted from either of those sample types. The immunoSEQ Assay, a bias-controlled multiplex PCR, was used to amplify TCRbeta CDR3 regions from genomic DNA. For the original study's pipeline: Nucleated cell counts per sample were estimated from amplification of reference gene primers within the assay. To quantify the absolute abundance of each unique TCRbeta CDR3 rearrangement, sequence reads were collapsed and filtered. Productive Simpson clonality was computed per sample as the square root of Simpson's diversity index over productive rearrangements. Sourced from immuneACCESS, this table was stored by TCRdb with only in-frame sequences that have V and J called. A share of the clones is absent; for the studies checked, an unresolved V gene accounts for under half, and the remainder has no known explanation. The DNA was the basis for D and trimming; V, J and clone size are from that table. The sample has fewer than 70,000 clones on record, around 80% of them singletons. 10% to 15% of the sample belongs to the ten largest clones.

The V end gives up 6 bases and the J end 4 bases, leaving 8 bases in the junction not matched to a gene. CDR1 and CDR2 (MNHEY, SVGEGT) derive from the germline V gene. The CDR3 spans 14 residues, from the cysteine through the phenylalanine. Just the 42-base CDR3 DNA is kept, in frame starting at base 1. The receptor chain draws on TRBV6-2 or TRBV6-3 and TRBJ1-2, with 7 junctional bases fitting TRBD1. The sequence derives from a human donor in a cohort sampled during active COVID-19. The sample was peripheral blood. The CDR3 is CASSPGTAFYGYTF. The bases are TGTGCCAGCAGCCCCGGGACAGCCTTCTATGGCTACACCTTC.